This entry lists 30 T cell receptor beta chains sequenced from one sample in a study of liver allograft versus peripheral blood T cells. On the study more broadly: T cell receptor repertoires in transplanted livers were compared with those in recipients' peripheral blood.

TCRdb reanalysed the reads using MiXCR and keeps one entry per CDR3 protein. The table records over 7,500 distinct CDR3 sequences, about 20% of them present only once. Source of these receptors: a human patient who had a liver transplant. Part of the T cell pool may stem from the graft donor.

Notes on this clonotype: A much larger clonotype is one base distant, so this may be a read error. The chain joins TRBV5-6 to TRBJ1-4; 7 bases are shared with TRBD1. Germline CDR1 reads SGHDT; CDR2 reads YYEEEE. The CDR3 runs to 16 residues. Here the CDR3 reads CANSVTGASFNEKLFF. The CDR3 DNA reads TGTGCCAACAGCGTAACAGGGGCCTCCTTTAATGAAAAACTGTTTTTT.

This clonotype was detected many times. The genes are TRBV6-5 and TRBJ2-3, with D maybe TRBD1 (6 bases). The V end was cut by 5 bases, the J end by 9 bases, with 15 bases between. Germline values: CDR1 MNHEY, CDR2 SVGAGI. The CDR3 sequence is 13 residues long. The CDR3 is CASSTPGVRTQYF. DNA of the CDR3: TGTGCCAGCAGTACTCCAGGGGTGAGGACGCAGTATTTT.

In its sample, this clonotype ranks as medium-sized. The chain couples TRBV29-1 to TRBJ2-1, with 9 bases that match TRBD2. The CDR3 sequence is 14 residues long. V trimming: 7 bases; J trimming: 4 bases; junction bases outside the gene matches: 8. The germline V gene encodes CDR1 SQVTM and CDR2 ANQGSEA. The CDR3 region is CSAQTSGPYNEQFF. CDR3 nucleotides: TGCAGCGCTCAGACTAGCGGACCATACAATGAGCAGTTCTTC.

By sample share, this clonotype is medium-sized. CDR3 in DNA: TGTGCCAGTAGTATTTCCAGAAACCAAGAGACCCAGTACTTC. It translates to CASSISRNQETQYF. The V call is TRBV19, the J call TRBJ2-5, with D uncertain. This CDR3 region has 14 residues. With 3 bases removed from V and 0 bases from J, the gap between germline ends came to 8 bases. Germline CDR1 is LNHDA and CDR2 is SQIVND (reference sequence).

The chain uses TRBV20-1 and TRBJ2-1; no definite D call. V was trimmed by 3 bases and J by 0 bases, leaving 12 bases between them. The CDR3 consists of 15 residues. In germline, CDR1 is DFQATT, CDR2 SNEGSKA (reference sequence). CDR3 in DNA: TGCAGTGCTAGCCGCCTCCTGAGCTCCTACAATGAGCAGTTCTTC. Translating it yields CSASRLLSSYNEQFF.

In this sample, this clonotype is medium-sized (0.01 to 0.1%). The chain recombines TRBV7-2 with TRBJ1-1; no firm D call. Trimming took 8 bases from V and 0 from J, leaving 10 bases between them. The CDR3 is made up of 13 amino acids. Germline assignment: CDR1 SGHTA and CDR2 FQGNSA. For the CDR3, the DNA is TGTGCCAGCCGGGGAAACATGAACACTGAAGCTTTCTTT. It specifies CASRGNMNTEAFF.

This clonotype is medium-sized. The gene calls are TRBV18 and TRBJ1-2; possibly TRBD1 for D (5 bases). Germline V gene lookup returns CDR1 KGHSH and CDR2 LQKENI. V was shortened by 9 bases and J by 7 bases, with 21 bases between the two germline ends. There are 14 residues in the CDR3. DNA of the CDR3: TGTGCCAGTGAAACAGGAATGGGAGGAAGTGGCTACACCTTC. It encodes CASETGMGGSGYTF.

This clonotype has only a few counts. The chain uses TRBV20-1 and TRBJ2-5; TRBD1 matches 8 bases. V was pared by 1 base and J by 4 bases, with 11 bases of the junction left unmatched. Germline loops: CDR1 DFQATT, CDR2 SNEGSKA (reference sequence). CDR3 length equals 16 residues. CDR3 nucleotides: TGCAGTGCTAGAGGGCCGACGACAGGGGTTGGAGAGACCCAGTACTTC. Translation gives CSARGPTTGVGETQYF.

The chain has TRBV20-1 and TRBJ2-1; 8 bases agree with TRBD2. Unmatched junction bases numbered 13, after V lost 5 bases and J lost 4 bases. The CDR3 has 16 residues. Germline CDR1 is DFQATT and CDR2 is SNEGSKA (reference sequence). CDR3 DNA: TGCAGTGCTGAGAGAGGCCCGACTAGCGTTTACAATGAGCAGTTCTTC. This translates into CSAERGPTSVYNEQFF.

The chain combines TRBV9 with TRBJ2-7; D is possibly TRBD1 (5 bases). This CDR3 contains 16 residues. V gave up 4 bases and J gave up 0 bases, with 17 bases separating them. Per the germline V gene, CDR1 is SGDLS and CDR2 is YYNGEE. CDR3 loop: CASSLGATLSSYEQYF. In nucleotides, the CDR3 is TGTGCCAGCAGCCTAGGGGCGACACTAAGCTCCTACGAGCAGTACTTC.

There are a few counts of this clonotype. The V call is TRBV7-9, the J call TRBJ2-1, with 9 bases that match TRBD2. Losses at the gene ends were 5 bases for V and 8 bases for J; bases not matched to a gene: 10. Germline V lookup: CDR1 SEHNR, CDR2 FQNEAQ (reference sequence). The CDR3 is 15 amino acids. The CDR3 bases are TGTGCCAGCAGCCGTCGTGGTAGCGGGGGATATGAGCAGTTCTTC. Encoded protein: CASSRRGSGGYEQFF.

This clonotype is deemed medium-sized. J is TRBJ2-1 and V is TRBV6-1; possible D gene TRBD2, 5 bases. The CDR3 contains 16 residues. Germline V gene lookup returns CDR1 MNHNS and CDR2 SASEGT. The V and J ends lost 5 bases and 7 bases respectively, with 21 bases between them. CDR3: CASSTRGLASGNEQFF. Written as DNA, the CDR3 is TGTGCCAGCAGTACTAGAGGCCTAGCTAGTGGAAATGAGCAGTTCTTC.

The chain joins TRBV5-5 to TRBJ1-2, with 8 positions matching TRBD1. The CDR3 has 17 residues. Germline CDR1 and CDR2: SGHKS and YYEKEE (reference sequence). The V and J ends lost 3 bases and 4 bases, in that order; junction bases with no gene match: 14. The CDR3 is CASSSGTGHDVGYGYTF. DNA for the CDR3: TGTGCCAGCAGCTCCGGGACAGGCCACGATGTCGGCTATGGCTACACCTTC.

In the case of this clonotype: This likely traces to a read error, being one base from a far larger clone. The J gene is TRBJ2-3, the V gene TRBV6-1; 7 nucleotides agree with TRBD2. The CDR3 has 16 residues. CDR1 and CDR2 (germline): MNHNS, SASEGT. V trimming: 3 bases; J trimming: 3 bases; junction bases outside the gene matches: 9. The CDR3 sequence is CASSENVGGRTDTQYF. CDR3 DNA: TGTGCCAGCAGTGAGAACGTGGGCGGGAGAACAGATACGCAGTATTTT.

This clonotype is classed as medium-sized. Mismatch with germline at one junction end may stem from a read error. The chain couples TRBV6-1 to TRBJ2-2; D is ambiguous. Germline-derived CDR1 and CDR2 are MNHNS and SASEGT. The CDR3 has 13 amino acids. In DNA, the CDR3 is TGTGCCAGCAGCGAAGGGAACACCGGGGAGCTGTTTTTT. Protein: CASSEGNTGELFF.

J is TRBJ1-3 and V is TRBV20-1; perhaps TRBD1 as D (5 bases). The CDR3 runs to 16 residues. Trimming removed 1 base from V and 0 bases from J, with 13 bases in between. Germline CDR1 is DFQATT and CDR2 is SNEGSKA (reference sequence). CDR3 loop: CSARVVSRGSGNTIYF. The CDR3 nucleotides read TGCAGTGCTAGAGTTGTTTCTAGGGGCTCTGGAAACACCATATATTTT.

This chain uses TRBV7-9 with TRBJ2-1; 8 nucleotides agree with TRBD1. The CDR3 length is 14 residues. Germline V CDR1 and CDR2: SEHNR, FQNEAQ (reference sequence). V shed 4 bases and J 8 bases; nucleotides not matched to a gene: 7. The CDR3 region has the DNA TGTGCCAGCAGCTCACAGGGGGGAGTCGATGAGCAGTTCTTC. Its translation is CASSSQGGVDEQFF. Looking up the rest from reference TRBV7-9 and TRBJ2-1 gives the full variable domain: DTGVSQNPRHKITKRGQNVTFRCDPISEHNRLYWYRQTLGQGPEFLTYFQNEAQLEKSRLLSDRFSAERPKGSFSTLEIQRTEQGDSAMYLCASSSQGGVDEQFFGPGTRLTVL.

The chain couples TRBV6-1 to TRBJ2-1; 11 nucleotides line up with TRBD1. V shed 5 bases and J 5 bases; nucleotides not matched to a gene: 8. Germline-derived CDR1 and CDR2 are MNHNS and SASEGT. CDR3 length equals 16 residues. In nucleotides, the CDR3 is TGTGCCAGCAGTTCCTGGACAGGGGGCACTAACAATGAGCAGTTCTTC. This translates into CASSSWTGGTNNEQFF.

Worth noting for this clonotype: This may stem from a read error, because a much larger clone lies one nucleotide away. The CDR3 DNA reads TGTGACAGCAGTTTATCCGTCTCCTATAATTCACCCCTCCACTTT. This translates into CDSSLSVSYNSPLHF. This chain uses TRBV27 with TRBJ1-6; D is unresolved. The CDR3 sequence is 15 residues long. Germline CDR1 MNHEY, CDR2 SMNVEV (reference sequence).

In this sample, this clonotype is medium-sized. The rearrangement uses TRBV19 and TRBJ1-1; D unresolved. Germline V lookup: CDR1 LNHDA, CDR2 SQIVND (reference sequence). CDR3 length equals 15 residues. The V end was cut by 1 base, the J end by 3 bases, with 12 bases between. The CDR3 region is CASSIGQPLDTEAFF. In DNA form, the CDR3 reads TGTGCCAGTAGTATAGGGCAACCACTGGACACTGAAGCTTTCTTT.

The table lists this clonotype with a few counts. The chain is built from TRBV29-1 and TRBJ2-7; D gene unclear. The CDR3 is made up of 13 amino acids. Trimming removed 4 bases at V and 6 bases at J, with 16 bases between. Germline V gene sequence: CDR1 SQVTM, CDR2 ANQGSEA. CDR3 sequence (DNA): TGCAGCGTTGTTGAGGTGACCGGTGCCGAGCAGTACTTC. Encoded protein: CSVVEVTGAEQYF.

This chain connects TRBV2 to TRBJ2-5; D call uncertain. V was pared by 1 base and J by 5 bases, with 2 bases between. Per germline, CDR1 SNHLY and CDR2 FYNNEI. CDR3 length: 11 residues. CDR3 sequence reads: CASSEGETQYF. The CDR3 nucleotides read TGTGCCAGCAGTGAAGGGGAGACCCAGTACTTC. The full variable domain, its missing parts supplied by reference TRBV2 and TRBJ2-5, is EPEVTQTPSHQVTQMGQEVILRCVPISNHLYFYWYRQILGQKVEFLVSFYNNEISEKSEIFDDQFSVERPDGSNFTLKIRSTKLEDSAMYFCASSEGETQYFGPGTRLLVL.

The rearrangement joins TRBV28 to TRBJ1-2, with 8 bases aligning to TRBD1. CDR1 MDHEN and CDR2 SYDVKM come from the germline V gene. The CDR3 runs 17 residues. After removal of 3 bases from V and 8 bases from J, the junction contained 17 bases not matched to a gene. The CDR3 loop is CASSFSLGTGPWGGYTF. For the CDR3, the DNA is TGTGCCAGCAGTTTCAGCTTGGGGACAGGACCCTGGGGCGGCTACACCTTC.

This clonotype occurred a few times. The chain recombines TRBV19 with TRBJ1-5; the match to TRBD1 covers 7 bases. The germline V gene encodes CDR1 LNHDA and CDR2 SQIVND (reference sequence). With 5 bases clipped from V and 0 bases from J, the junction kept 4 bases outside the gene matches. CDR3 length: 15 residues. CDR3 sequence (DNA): TGTGCCAGTAGTCGACAGGGAGATAGCAATCAGCCCCAGCATTTT. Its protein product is CASSRQGDSNQPQHF.

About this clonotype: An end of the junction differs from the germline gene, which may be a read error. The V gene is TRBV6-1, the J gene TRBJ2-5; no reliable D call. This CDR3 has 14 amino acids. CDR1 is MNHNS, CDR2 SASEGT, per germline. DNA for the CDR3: TGTGCCAGCAGTCCAGGATGGACCCAAGAGACCCAGAACTTC. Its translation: CASSPGWTQETQNF.

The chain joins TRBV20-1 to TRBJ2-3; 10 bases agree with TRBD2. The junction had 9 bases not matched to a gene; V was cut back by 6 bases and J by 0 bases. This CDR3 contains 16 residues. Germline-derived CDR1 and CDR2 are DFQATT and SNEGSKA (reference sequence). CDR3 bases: TGCAGTGCCAGAACAGCGGGGGGGGGGAGCACAGATACGCAGTATTTT. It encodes CSARTAGGGSTDTQYF.

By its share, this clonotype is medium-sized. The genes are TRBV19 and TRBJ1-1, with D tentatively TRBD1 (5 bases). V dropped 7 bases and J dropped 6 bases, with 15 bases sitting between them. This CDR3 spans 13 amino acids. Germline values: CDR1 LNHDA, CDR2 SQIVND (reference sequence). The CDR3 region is CASTTGGEAEAFF. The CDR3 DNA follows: TGTGCCAGTACCACCGGGGGGGAGGCTGAAGCTTTCTTT.

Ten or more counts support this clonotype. The CDR3 sequence is CASRGVAAEQFF. The CDR3, as DNA: TGTGCCAGCCGGGGCGTAGCGGCAGAGCAGTTCTTC. The V and J genes are TRBV6-5 and TRBJ2-1, with D possibly being TRBD2 (6 bases). CDR3 length: 12 amino acids. Germline V gene data show CDR1 as MNHEY and CDR2 as SVGAGI. The V end was cut by 8 bases, the J end by 10 bases, with 15 bases between.

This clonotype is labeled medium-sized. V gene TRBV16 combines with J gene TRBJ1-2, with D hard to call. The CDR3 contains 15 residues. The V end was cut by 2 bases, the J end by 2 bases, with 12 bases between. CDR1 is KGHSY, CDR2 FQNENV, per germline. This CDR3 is CASSQQAGNNYGYTF. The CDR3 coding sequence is TGTGCCAGCAGCCAACAGGCGGGGAACAACTATGGCTACACCTTC.

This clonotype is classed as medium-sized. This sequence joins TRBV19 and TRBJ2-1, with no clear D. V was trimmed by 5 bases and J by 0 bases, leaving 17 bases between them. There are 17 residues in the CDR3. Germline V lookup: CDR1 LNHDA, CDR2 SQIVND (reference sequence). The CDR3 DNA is TGTGCCAGTAGTCCATACCGGCTGGCAGCCTCCTACAATGAGCAGTTCTTC. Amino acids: CASSPYRLAASYNEQFF.